In its sample, the clone carrying this T cell receptor beta chain was seen a few times. Its antigen is currently unknown. Other DNA sequences in this specimen translate into the identical CDR3. Per germline, CDR1 LNHDA and CDR2 SQIVND (reference sequence). Deletions cut 2 bases from V and 2 bases from J, with 6 bases between. CDR3 length equals 13 residues. This sample is drawn from a study of cytomegalovirus exposure and HLA in healthy donors. Study-level points and caveats: The study listed roughly 160 cytomegalovirus-associated TCR beta chains.

PCR primers comprised 60 Vbeta and 13 Jbeta primers. The repertoire was sequenced with immunoSEQ multiplex PCR; TCRdb's copy has only in-frame clones and lacks some. The table lists some 77,000 clones, about 71% of them singletons. J is TRBJ1-1 and V is TRBV19; D unresolved. The sequence was obtained from a woman between 40 and 50 years old in good health and CMV-seronegative. The sequenced sample was PBMCs. CDR3 in amino acids: CASSISGNTEAFF. CDR3 sequence (DNA): TGTGCCAGTAGTATATCCGGTAACACTGAAGCTTTCTTT. The full variable domain, its missing parts supplied by reference TRBV19 and TRBJ1-1, is DGGITQSPKYLFRKEGQNVTLSCEQNLNHDAMYWYRQDPGQGLRLIYYSQIVNDFQKGDIAEGYSVSREKKESFPLTVTSAQKNPTAFYLCASSISGNTEAFFGQGTRLTVV.